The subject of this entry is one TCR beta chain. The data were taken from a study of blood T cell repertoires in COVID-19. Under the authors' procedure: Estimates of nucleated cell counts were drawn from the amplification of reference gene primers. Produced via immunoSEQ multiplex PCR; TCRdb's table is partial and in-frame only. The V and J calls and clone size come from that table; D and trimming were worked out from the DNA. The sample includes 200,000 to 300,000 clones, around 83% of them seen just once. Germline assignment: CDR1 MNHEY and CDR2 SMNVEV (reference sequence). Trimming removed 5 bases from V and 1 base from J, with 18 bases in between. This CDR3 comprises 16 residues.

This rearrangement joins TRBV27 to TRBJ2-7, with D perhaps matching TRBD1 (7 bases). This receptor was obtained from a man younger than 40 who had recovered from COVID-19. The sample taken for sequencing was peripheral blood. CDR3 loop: CASSQGGSGVSYEQYF. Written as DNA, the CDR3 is TGTGCCAGCAGTCAGGGGGGTAGCGGAGTTTCCTACGAGCAGTACTTC.